This TCR beta chain was documented in a study of control samples from healthy donors and cancer patients. Repertoires were generated with immunoSEQ multiplex PCR, while TCRdb's copy carries only in-frame clones and drops some. The table lists 150,000 or so clones, about 94% of them singletons, with approximately 5.5% in the top ten. V lost 6 bases and J 0 bases, leaving 9 bases between the germline ends. The V gene's germline CDR1 is MDHEN and CDR2 SYDVKM. The CDR3 is 14 residues long. The specimen sequenced was blood. V gene TRBV28 combines with J gene TRBJ1-5, with unresolved D. The receptor's source is a man aged 35 to 55 in good health. The chain's CDR3 is CASRVGNSNQPQHF. Here the CDR3 DNA reads TGTGCCAGCAGGGTGGGGAATAGCAATCAGCCCCAGCATTTT. The full variable domain, in which reference TRBV28 and TRBJ1-5 provide the parts outside the CDR3, is DVKVTQSSRYLVKRTGEKVFLECVQDMDHENMFWYRQDPGLGLRLIYFSYDVKMKEKGDIPEGYSVSREKKERFSLILESASTNQTSMYLCASRVGNSNQPQHFGDGTRLSIL.